The 6 T cell receptor beta chains below all came from one sample that was sequenced in a study of cytomegalovirus exposure and HLA in healthy donors. PCR amplification relied on 60 Vbeta primers (plus 13 Jbeta primers). Measured with immunoSEQ multiplex PCR; TCRdb has only the in-frame clones, and not every one. The table records 200,000 to 250,000 clones, approximately 70% of them present only once. The specimen was PBMCs. The receptors shown here come from a woman in her thirties in good health and CMV-seronegative.

The chain links TRBV11-3 to TRBJ1-1; TRBD1 matches at 8 bases. The length of the CDR3 is 19 residues. After removal of 0 bases from V and 1 base from J, the junction contained 13 bases not matched to a gene. Germline V gives CDR1 SGHNT, CDR2 YENEEA. The CDR3 reads CASSLDRDRYGLSNTEAFF. The CDR3 DNA reads TGTGCCAGCAGCTTAGATAGGGACAGGTACGGACTCTCGAACACTGAAGCTTTCTTT. The whole variable domain, filled in from reference TRBV11-3 and TRBJ1-1, reads EAGVVQSPRYKIIEKKQPVAFWCNPISGHNTLYWYLQNLGQGPELLIRYENEEAVDDSQLPKDRFSAERLKGVDSTLKIQPAELGDSAVYLCASSLDRDRYGLSNTEAFFGQGTRLTVV.

There are a few counts of this clone. V gene TRBV25-1 combines with J gene TRBJ2-7, with D possibly matching TRBD2 (6 bases). CDR3 length: 12 residues. Trimming took 7 bases from V and 5 from J, leaving 12 bases between them. From germline, CDR1 is MGHDK and CDR2 SYGVNS. In DNA form, the CDR3 reads TGTGCCAGCACCTCCGGGGGAGACGAGCAGTACTTC. This translates into CASTSGGDEQYF.

This clone was counted a few times. J is TRBJ2-5 and V is TRBV4-2; 15 bases fit TRBD2. This CDR3 is built from 20 residues. Trimming cost V 0 bases and J 5 bases; bases outside gene matches: 13. Germline CDR1 is LGHNA and CDR2 is YNFKEQ. Written as DNA, the CDR3 is TGTGCCAGCAGCCAAGATGGCGGACTAGCGGGGGGGAGGGTTTGGGAGACCCAGTACTTC. As protein: CASSQDGGLAGGRVWETQYF.

The genes are TRBV4-2 and TRBJ1-1, with TRBD1 identical over 7 bases. The trim removed 2 bases at V and 7 bases at J, leaving 4 bases unmatched. Germline CDR1 is LGHNA and CDR2 is YNFKEQ. CDR3 length: 13 residues. The CDR3 DNA follows: TGTGCCAGCAGCCAAAGGACAGGCTATGAAGCTTTCTTT. Its translation: CASSQRTGYEAFF.

The rearrangement links TRBV7-8 to TRBJ1-2; possibly TRBD1 for D (5 bases). Germline assignment: CDR1 SGHVS and CDR2 FQNEAQ. The CDR3 contains 17 residues. Trimming left V 1 base short and J 1 base short, with 16 bases between. CDR3 in DNA: TGTGCCAGCAGCTTAGGGTGGGGGGACGGAAGTAACTATGGCTACACCTTC. This encodes CASSLGWGDGSNYGYTF.

This chain connects TRBV10-1 to TRBJ1-3, with D uncertain. Germline loops: CDR1 WNHNN, CDR2 SYGVQD (reference sequence). CDR3 size: 14 residues. Trimming stripped 5 bases from V and 0 bases from J, with 8 bases between. The CDR3 DNA follows: TGCGCCAGCAGTACGGGAAGCTCTGGAAACACCATATATTTT. This translates into CASSTGSSGNTIYF.